The 9 T cell receptor beta chains below were found in one sample sequenced in a study of blood T cells in healthy people across ages. A second 7 to 11 cycle PCR used barcoded and J-beta primers. MiXCR, applied by TCRdb to the 5' RACE reads, yields one record per CDR3 protein. The sample records more than 800,000 distinct CDR3 sequences, 25% to 30% being singletons. The sequenced sample consisted of blood. The receptor source for this set is a woman aged 80 or over in good health.

This clonotype was seen ten or more times. CDR3 sequence reads: CASSQGQGGSETQYF. The CDR3 DNA follows: TGTGCCAGCAGCCAGGGACAGGGTGGGTCGGAGACCCAGTACTTC. The chain joins TRBV3-1 to TRBJ2-5; TRBD1 matches 9 bases. The trim removed 3 bases at V and 5 bases at J, leaving 7 bases unmatched. CDR3 length: 15 amino acids. CDR1 is LGHDT and CDR2 is YNNKEL in the germline V gene (reference sequence).

This clonotype was counted at least ten times. The CDR3 reads CASSKLAGGLNEQFF. Written as DNA, the CDR3 is TGTGCCAGCAGTAAACTAGCGGGGGGGCTAAATGAGCAGTTCTTC. The chain links TRBV6-2 or TRBV6-3 to TRBJ2-1; 13 bases agree with TRBD2. The V gene's germline CDR1 is MNHEY and CDR2 SVGEGT. The V and J ends lost 5 bases and 7 bases, in that order; junction bases with no gene match: 5. The CDR3 loop spans 15 amino acids.

Details on this clonotype: This clone may be a read error of a much larger clone one base away. This sequence joins TRBV11-2 and TRBJ2-3; D not resolved. Germline CDR1 is SGHAT and CDR2 is FQNNGV. This CDR3 is 16 amino acids long. CDR3 protein: CASCLGPGRGTDTQYF. For the CDR3, the DNA is TGTGCCAGCTGCTTAGGGCCGGGTCGGGGCACAGATACGCAGTATTTT.

The chain employs TRBV3-1 and TRBJ2-1, with no clear D. V was clipped by 1 base and J by 5 bases, with 12 bases between them. Germline V gene data show CDR1 as LGHDT and CDR2 as YNNKEL (reference sequence). This CDR3 region has 15 residues. The CDR3, as DNA: TGTGCCAGCAGCCAAGGCTGGGTTGGAAACAATGAGCAGTTCTTC. The encoded protein is CASSQGWVGNNEQFF.

J is TRBJ1-5 and V is TRBV10-2; D is perhaps TRBD1 (5 bases). CDR1 is WSHSY, CDR2 SAAADI, per germline. There are 13 residues in the CDR3. V lost 7 bases to trimming and J lost 3 bases, with 10 bases between them. CDR3 protein: CASTPTDNQPQHF. The CDR3 DNA reads TGCGCCAGCACCCCGACAGACAATCAGCCCCAGCATTTT.

As for this clonotype: This could be a read error, since a much larger clone is one nucleotide away. The chain employs TRBV5-5 and TRBJ2-4; D gene ambiguous. The DNA end is a closer match to TRBJ2-7, so the J assignment may be wrong. The CDR3 is made up of 15 amino acids. Germline loops: CDR1 SGHKS, CDR2 YYEKEE (reference sequence). CDR3 sequence reads: CAGSLAGQATYEQYF. As DNA, the CDR3 is TGTGCCGGCAGCTTGGCCGGGCAGGCTACCTACGAGCAGTACTTC.

This sequence joins TRBV6-1 and TRBJ1-2; no clear D gene. This CDR3 has 14 amino acids. Germline CDR1 is MNHNS and CDR2 is SASEGT. Trimming took off 2 bases at V and 2 bases at J, with 9 bases between the two ends. The CDR3 loop reads CASSENMGNYGYTF. CDR3 sequence (DNA): TGTGCCAGCAGTGAAAATATGGGGAACTATGGCTACACCTTC.

The chain is built from TRBV30 and TRBJ2-3, with D possibly being TRBD1 (5 bases). Germline V gene lookup returns CDR1 GTSNPN and CDR2 SVGIG (reference sequence). The V end lost 5 bases, the J end lost 0 bases, and 6 bases lay between the germline ends. The CDR3 length is 12 residues. The CDR3 is CAWQGSTDTQYF. CDR3 DNA sequence: TGTGCCTGGCAGGGAAGCACAGATACGCAGTATTTT.

This clonotype was counted at least ten times. The CDR3 region is CASSYSIWESTDTQYF. The CDR3 nucleotides are TGTGCCAGCAGTTACTCGATTTGGGAGAGCACAGATACGCAGTATTTT. J is TRBJ2-3 and V is TRBV6-5; TRBD2 might be the D (5 bases). Trimming left V 0 bases short and J 0 bases short, with 10 bases between. The CDR3 contains 16 residues. The germline gives CDR1 MNHEY, CDR2 SVGAGI.